This T cell receptor (beta chain) was captured in a study of early T cells in non-severe SARS-CoV-2 infection. This clonotype was detected many times. The CDR3 sequence is 13 residues long. V dropped 2 bases and J dropped 13; count of bases not matched to a gene: 11. Per germline, CDR1 MNHEY and CDR2 SVGAGI. Attached unique molecular identifiers marked individual cDNA molecules. TCRdb processed the 5' RACE reads anew with MiXCR; each CDR3 protein has one entry. The repertoire has 50,000 to 70,000 distinct CDR3 sequences, about 15% of them found once; the top ten carry about 9%. The sample consisted of whole blood, taken at baseline. The chain links TRBV6-5 to TRBJ2-7, with 7 nucleotides matching TRBD1. This TCR derives from an adult who was a healthcare worker with PCR-confirmed SARS-CoV-2 infection or an uninfected control (not recorded which). CDR3 sequence reads: CASSYGDSSRQYF. CDR3 coding DNA: TGTGCCAGCAGTTACGGGGACAGCAGCAGGCAATACTTC.